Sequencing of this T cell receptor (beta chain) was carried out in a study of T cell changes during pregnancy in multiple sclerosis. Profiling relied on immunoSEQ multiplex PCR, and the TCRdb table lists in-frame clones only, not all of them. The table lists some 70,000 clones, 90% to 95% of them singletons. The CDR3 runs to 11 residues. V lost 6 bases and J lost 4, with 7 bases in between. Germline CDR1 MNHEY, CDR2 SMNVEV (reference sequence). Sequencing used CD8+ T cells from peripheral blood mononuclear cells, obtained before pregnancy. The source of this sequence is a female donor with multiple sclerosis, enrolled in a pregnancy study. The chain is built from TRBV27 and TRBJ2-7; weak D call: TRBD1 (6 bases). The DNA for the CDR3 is TGTGCCAGCAGAGGGGGTTACGAGCAGTACTTC. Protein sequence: CASRGGYEQYF.